This TCR delta chain was profiled in a study of γδ T cells in repeated Plasmodium falciparum infection. This clone was seen a few times. Its antigen is not identified. The protein TCRdb lists belongs to a much larger clone and differs from this DNA's translation at residue 6, which points to a read error; the protein shown is made from the DNA. With CATT, TCRdb re-called clones from the multiplex PCR reads. The repertoire has tens of thousands of delta-chain clones, more than 0.85% of them found once; the top ten carry more than 9%. This CDR3 is built from 16 residues. CDR1 is GEAIGNYY and CDR2 is EKD in the germline V gene. Trimming took 0 bases from V and 0 from J, leaving 13 bases between them. Broader study findings: Over time and infection, Vgamma9/Vdelta2+ repertoires remained highly stable and polyclonal.

Vgamma9/Vdelta2+ and Vdelta2-negative gammadelta T cells were flow-sorted from PBMC for bulk sequencing. The chain joins TRDV2 to TRDJ1; D unresolved. The sequenced sample was gamma-delta T cells from blood. The receptor's source is a pool of human donors (malaria-infected and uninfected, not separated). Written as DNA, the CDR3 is TGTGCCTGTGACACCTGTATCGCCCCGTACACCGATAAACTCATCTTT. Amino acids: CACDTCIAPYTDKLIF.